This TCR beta chain was captured in a study of beta chain features in type 1 diabetes. The isolated RNA, all of it, was reverse transcribed, so expressed TCRB transcripts were what got sequenced. Sequencing was performed with immunoSEQ multiplex PCR; in TCRdb, only in-frame clones are kept and a portion is missing. The top ten clones hold around 0.02% of a sample with under 400,000 clones, roughly 12% of them seen once. Germline V gene data show CDR1 as MDHEN and CDR2 as SYDVKM. The CDR3 sequence is 14 residues long. V lost 6 bases and J 7 bases, leaving 16 bases between the germline ends. Sequenced sample: naive CD4+ T cells from blood. The chain recombines TRBV28 with TRBJ1-5, with a possible D match to TRBD1 (6 bases). This clonotype originated in a man younger than 30 in good health. CDR3 region: CASSPTGSRQPQHF. The CDR3 bases are TGTGCCAGCAGCCCGACAGGCTCGAGGCAGCCCCAGCATTTT.